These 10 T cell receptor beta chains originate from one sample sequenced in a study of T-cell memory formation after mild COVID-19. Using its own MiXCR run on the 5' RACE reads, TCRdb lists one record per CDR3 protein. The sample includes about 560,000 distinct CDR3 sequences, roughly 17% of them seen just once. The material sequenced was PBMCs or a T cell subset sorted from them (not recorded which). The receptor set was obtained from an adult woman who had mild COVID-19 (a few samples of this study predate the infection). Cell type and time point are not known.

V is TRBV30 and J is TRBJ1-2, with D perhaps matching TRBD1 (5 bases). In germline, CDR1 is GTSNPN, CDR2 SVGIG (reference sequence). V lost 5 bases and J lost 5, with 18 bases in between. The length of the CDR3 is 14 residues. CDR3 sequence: CAWGPLGTAYGYTF. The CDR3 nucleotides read TGTGCCTGGGGCCCGCTGGGGACCGCGTATGGCTACACCTTC.

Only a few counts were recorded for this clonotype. CDR3 DNA: TGCGCCAGCAGCCGAGGCGACGGGAGTCAAGAGACCCAGTACTTC. Translation gives CASSRGDGSQETQYF. This chain links TRBV4-1 with TRBJ2-5, with D possibly being TRBD2 (6 bases). The CDR3 loop spans 15 amino acids. Germline V CDR1 and CDR2: MGHRA, YSYEKL. V shed 4 bases and J shed 2 bases, with 14 bases lying between them.

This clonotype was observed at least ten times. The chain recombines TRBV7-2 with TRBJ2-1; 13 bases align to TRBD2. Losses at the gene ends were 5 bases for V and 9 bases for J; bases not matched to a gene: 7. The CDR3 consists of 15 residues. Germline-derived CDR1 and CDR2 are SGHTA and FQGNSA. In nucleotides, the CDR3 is TGTGCCAGCAGCCAACTAGCGGGAGGGCCGGGTGAGCAGTTCTTC. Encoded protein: CASSQLAGGPGEQFF.

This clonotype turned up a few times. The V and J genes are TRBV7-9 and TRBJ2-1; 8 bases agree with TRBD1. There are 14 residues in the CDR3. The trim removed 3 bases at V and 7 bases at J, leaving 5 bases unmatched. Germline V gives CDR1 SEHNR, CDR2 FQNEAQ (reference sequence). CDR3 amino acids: CASSFGRGRNEQFF. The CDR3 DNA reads TGTGCCAGCAGCTTCGGCAGGGGGCGGAATGAGCAGTTCTTC.

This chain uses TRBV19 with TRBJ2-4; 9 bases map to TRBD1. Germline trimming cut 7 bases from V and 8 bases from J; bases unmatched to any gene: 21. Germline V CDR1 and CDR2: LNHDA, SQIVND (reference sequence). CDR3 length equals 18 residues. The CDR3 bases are TGTGCCAGTACCTCGAGCGACAGGGGGGCTCGTGCGGCGGACATTCAGTACTTC. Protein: CASTSSDRGARAADIQYF.

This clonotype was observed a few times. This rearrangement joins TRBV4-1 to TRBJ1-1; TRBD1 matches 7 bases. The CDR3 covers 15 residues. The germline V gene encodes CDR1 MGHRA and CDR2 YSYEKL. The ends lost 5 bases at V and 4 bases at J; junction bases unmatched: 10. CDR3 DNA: TGCGCCAGCAGCTACAGGGGCGCCTTGGGCACTGAAGCTTTCTTT. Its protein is CASSYRGALGTEAFF.

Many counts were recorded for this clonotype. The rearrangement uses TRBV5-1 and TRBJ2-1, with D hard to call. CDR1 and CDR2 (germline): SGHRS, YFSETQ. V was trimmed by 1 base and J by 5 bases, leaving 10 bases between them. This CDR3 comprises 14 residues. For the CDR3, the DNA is TGCGCCAGCAGCTTGAGTGCACGAAACAATGAGCAGTTCTTC. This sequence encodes CASSLSARNNEQFF.

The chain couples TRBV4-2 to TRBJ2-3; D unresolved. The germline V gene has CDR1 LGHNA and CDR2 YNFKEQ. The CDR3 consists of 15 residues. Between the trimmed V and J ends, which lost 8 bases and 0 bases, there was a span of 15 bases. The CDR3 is CASASRALSTDTQYF. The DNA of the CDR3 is TGTGCCAGCGCCTCCCGGGCCTTAAGCACAGATACGCAGTATTTT.

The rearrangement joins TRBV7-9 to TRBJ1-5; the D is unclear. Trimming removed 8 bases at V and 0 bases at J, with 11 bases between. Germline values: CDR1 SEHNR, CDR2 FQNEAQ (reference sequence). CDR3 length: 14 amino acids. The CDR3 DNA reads TGTGCCAGCGGGAGAGGAGATAGCAATCAGCCCCAGCATTTT. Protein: CASGRGDSNQPQHF.

The CDR3 loop reads CAWNGRTYEQYF. The DNA for the CDR3 is TGTGCCTGGAACGGCAGGACCTACGAGCAGTACTTC. The chain uses TRBV30 and TRBJ2-7, with no clear D. Per the germline V gene, CDR1 is GTSNPN and CDR2 is SVGIG (reference sequence). The CDR3 is 12 amino acids. V dropped 4 bases and J dropped 2 bases, with 9 bases sitting between them.